This T cell receptor beta chain is drawn from a study of cytomegalovirus exposure and HLA in healthy donors. Study-wide findings and caveats: Donor immune exposure was known only as CMV serostatus. In a later analysis, TCR association rates varied by HLA locus: DRB1 most, HLA-C fewest. Equally common other TCR beta chains were less clonally expanded than HLA-associated ones, a later analysis found.

PCR used 60 Vbeta primers and 13 Jbeta primers. TCRdb keeps only in-frame clones here, not all; method: immunoSEQ multiplex PCR. The sample has over 100,000 clones; around a tenth are singletons. The CDR3 runs 14 residues. From germline, CDR1 is LGHNA and CDR2 YSLEER. Between the trimmed V and J ends, which lost 0 bases and 6 bases, there was a span of 8 bases. Regarding this clone: Antigen: not known.

Input material: PBMCs. The receptor was derived from a man aged 40-49 years in good health and CMV-seropositive. V is TRBV4-3 and J is TRBJ2-2; D unclear. The CDR3: CASSQEQSPGELFF. The CDR3 bases are TGCGCCAGCAGCCAAGAACAGTCGCCCGGGGAGCTGTTTTTT.